A selection of T cell receptor beta chains follows, all from one sample in a study of blood T cell repertoires in COVID-19. Only in-frame clones appear in the TCRdb table, and some are missing; sequencing was by immunoSEQ multiplex PCR. This sample has approximately 380,000 clones, with roughly 85% found just once. The sequenced material came from peripheral blood. The receptor source for this set is a woman aged 18-29 years with acute or convalescent COVID-19. Both conserved end residues are part of each CDR3. Fields, in order: J gene, V gene, D gene, clone size, CDR3 DNA, CDR3 protein. A D gene is named only where the DNA matches it firmly. Clone sizes are given selectively: once, few, many, or a class where the clone is expanded.

j_call: TRBJ1-4
v_call: TRBV10-3
d_call: .
clone_size: .
cdr3_nt: TGTGCCATCGCCAGTCCTAATGAAAAACTGTTTTTT
cdr3_aa: CAIASPNEKLFF

j_call: TRBJ1-2
v_call: TRBV10-1
d_call: TRBD1
clone_size: .
cdr3_nt: TGCGCCAGCAGTCCCGGGACAGGGAATGGCTACACCTTC
cdr3_aa: CASSPGTGNGYTF

j_call: TRBJ2-1
v_call: TRBV2
d_call: TRBD1
clone_size: .
cdr3_nt: TGTGCCAGCAGTCTTGGACAGGGGGCGCGGGGTGAGCAGTTCTTC
cdr3_aa: CASSLGQGARGEQFF

j_call: TRBJ1-1
v_call: TRBV19
d_call: .
clone_size: .
cdr3_nt: TGTGCCAGTAAAGTGGGCGTATACACTGAAGCTTTCTTT
cdr3_aa: CASKVGVYTEAFF

j_call: TRBJ1-5
v_call: TRBV27
d_call: TRBD1
clone_size: .
cdr3_nt: TGTGCCAGCAGTTGGACAGGACTTAGGGAGGAGCCCCAGCATTTT
cdr3_aa: CASSWTGLREEPQHF

j_call: TRBJ1-1
v_call: TRBV18
d_call: .
clone_size: .
cdr3_nt: TGTGCCAGCTCACCAGTGGGGGGGAACACTGAAGCTTTCTTT
cdr3_aa: CASSPVGGNTEAFF

j_call: TRBJ1-1
v_call: TRBV15
d_call: TRBD1
clone_size: .
cdr3_nt: TGTGCCACCACCCCGGGACAGTTGAACACTGAAGCTTTCTTT
cdr3_aa: CATTPGQLNTEAFF

j_call: TRBJ1-1
v_call: TRBV9
d_call: .
clone_size: .
cdr3_nt: TGTGCCAGCAGCGTAGTTGATGGAGCGGGGTCAGCTTTCTTT
cdr3_aa: CASSVVDGAGSAFF

j_call: TRBJ2-7
v_call: TRBV4-1
d_call: .
clone_size: .
cdr3_nt: TGCGCCAGCAGCCAAGGACAGAACTACGAGCAGTACTTC
cdr3_aa: CASSQGQNYEQYF

j_call: TRBJ1-1
v_call: TRBV11-2
d_call: TRBD1
clone_size: .
cdr3_nt: TGTGCCAGCAGCCCCCCCTCCAGGGGGCGGGTGGACACTGAAGCTTTCTTT
cdr3_aa: CASSPPSRGRVDTEAFF

j_call: TRBJ1-1
v_call: TRBV9
d_call: TRBD1
clone_size: .
cdr3_nt: TGTGCCAGCAGCGAAGGGGGCGCGATCACTGAAGCTTTCTTT
cdr3_aa: CASSEGGAITEAFF

j_call: TRBJ2-2
v_call: TRBV6-5
d_call: .
clone_size: few
cdr3_nt: TGTGCCAGCATTAAGTCCCGGACAGCTACCGGGGAGCTGTTTTTT
cdr3_aa: CASIKSRTATGELFF

j_call: TRBJ2-5
v_call: TRBV7-3
d_call: .
clone_size: many
cdr3_nt: TGTGCCAGCAGCTTAGGACAACAAGAGACCCAGTACTTC
cdr3_aa: CASSLGQQETQYF

j_call: TRBJ1-4
v_call: TRBV19
d_call: .
clone_size: .
cdr3_nt: TGTGCCAGTAGTATAGACACGGAGGGCGATGAAAAACTGTTTTTT
cdr3_aa: CASSIDTEGDEKLFF

j_call: TRBJ1-1
v_call: TRBV6-5
d_call: .
clone_size: .
cdr3_nt: TGTGCCAGCCGAACCCCGGGGAGTGAAGCTTTCTTT
cdr3_aa: CASRTPGSEAFF

j_call: TRBJ1-1
v_call: TRBV30
d_call: TRBD1
clone_size: .
cdr3_nt: TGTGCCTGGAATAAACGCGGGACAGTGAACACTGAAGCTTTCTTT
cdr3_aa: CAWNKRGTVNTEAFF

j_call: TRBJ1-2
v_call: TRBV19
d_call: .
clone_size: .
cdr3_nt: TGTGCCAGTAGGGCCGGAGGATATGGCTACACCTTC
cdr3_aa: CASRAGGYGYTF

j_call: TRBJ1-1
v_call: TRBV19
d_call: .
clone_size: .
cdr3_nt: TGTGCCAGTAATTACAGGGTAGAAAGCACTGAAGCTTTCTTT
cdr3_aa: CASNYRVESTEAFF

j_call: TRBJ2-7
v_call: TRBV3-1/TRBV3-2
d_call: .
clone_size: .
cdr3_nt: TGTGCCAGCAGCCAAGGTGAGCGGGCCTACGAGCAGTACTTC
cdr3_aa: CASSQGERAYEQYF

j_call: TRBJ2-2
v_call: TRBV5-1
d_call: TRBD2
clone_size: .
cdr3_nt: TGCGCCAGCAGCTTGATCGGCGGGAGGGCCCCCGGGGAGCTGTTTTTT
cdr3_aa: CASSLIGGRAPGELFF

j_call: TRBJ2-3
v_call: TRBV29-1
d_call: TRBD2
clone_size: .
cdr3_nt: TGCAGCGTGACTAGCGGTACCACAGATACGCAGTATTTT
cdr3_aa: CSVTSGTTDTQYF

j_call: TRBJ2-5
v_call: TRBV5-1
d_call: .
clone_size: .
cdr3_nt: TGCGCCAGCAGCTGGGCTGGTCGTCCAGAGACCCAGTACTTC
cdr3_aa: CASSWAGRPETQYF

j_call: TRBJ1-5
v_call: TRBV30
d_call: TRBD1
clone_size: few
cdr3_nt: TGTGCCTGGAGTAGGGACAGGGGGGCCCATCAGCCCCAGCATTTT
cdr3_aa: CAWSRDRGAHQPQHF

j_call: TRBJ1-5
v_call: TRBV19
d_call: TRBD1
clone_size: .
cdr3_nt: TGTGCCAGTAGACCCGGGACAGGGTTTAATCAGCCCCAGCATTTT
cdr3_aa: CASRPGTGFNQPQHF

j_call: TRBJ2-2
v_call: TRBV5-8
d_call: TRBD2
clone_size: .
cdr3_nt: TGTGCCAGCAGCAGGCTAGCGGGGGGGCCTGGCGGGGAGCTGTTTTTT
cdr3_aa: CASSRLAGGPGGELFF

j_call: TRBJ2-7
v_call: TRBV18
d_call: .
clone_size: few
cdr3_nt: TGTGCCAGCTCCCCAGGATTAGGGACTCTTCGCGACGAGCAGTACTTC
cdr3_aa: CASSPGLGTLRDEQYF

j_call: TRBJ1-2
v_call: TRBV29-1
d_call: TRBD1
clone_size: .
cdr3_nt: TGCAGCGCCGACAGGGAGGCTAACTATGGCTACACCTTC
cdr3_aa: CSADREANYGYTF

j_call: TRBJ1-2
v_call: TRBV3-1/TRBV3-2
d_call: TRBD1
clone_size: .
cdr3_nt: TGTGCCAGCAGCCCGTACAGGGGTTTCCCGGGGGGCTACACCTTC
cdr3_aa: CASSPYRGFPGGYTF

j_call: TRBJ2-7
v_call: TRBV3-1/TRBV3-2
d_call: .
clone_size: .
cdr3_nt: TGTGCCAGCAGCCAAGATCGGTGGACAATTTACGAGCAGTACTTC
cdr3_aa: CASSQDRWTIYEQYF

j_call: TRBJ2-7
v_call: TRBV6-5
d_call: TRBD1
clone_size: .
cdr3_nt: TGTGCCAGCAGTTACTCATCAGGGGACAGGGTTTACGAGCAGTACTTC
cdr3_aa: CASSYSSGDRVYEQYF

j_call: TRBJ1-2
v_call: TRBV7-8
d_call: TRBD1
clone_size: .
cdr3_nt: TGTGCCAGCAGCCCCGACAGGGGTCCGATCGGCTACACCTTC
cdr3_aa: CASSPDRGPIGYTF

j_call: TRBJ2-2
v_call: TRBV11-2
d_call: .
clone_size: .
cdr3_nt: TGTGCCAGCAGCTTGGCCTCAAACACCGGGGAGCTGTTTTTT
cdr3_aa: CASSLASNTGELFF

j_call: TRBJ1-3
v_call: TRBV28
d_call: TRBD1
clone_size: .
cdr3_nt: TGTGCCAGCAGGGAGCCGGGACAGGGAAACACCATATATTTT
cdr3_aa: CASREPGQGNTIYF

j_call: TRBJ1-2
v_call: TRBV27
d_call: .
clone_size: .
cdr3_nt: TGTGCCAGCAGTTTATCCTCCTGGGGCGAGTATGGCTACACCTTC
cdr3_aa: CASSLSSWGEYGYTF

j_call: TRBJ1-6
v_call: TRBV2
d_call: TRBD1
clone_size: .
cdr3_nt: TGTGCCAGCAAACAGGGGGCGGAGGGGAATTCACCCCTCCACTTT
cdr3_aa: CASKQGAEGNSPLHF

j_call: TRBJ2-7
v_call: TRBV7-6
d_call: TRBD2
clone_size: .
cdr3_nt: TGTGCCAGCAGCTTAGTAGTCCCCATAGCGGGCCAAAGCTCCTACGAGCAGTACTTC
cdr3_aa: CASSLVVPIAGQSSYEQYF

j_call: TRBJ1-1
v_call: TRBV5-8
d_call: TRBD1
clone_size: .
cdr3_nt: TGTGCCAGCAGCCGTGGGACAGGCATTAACACTGAAGCTTTCTTT
cdr3_aa: CASSRGTGINTEAFF